The clone carrying this T cell receptor beta chain was observed a few times. Its antigen is as yet unknown. Produced via immunoSEQ multiplex PCR; TCRdb's table is partial and in-frame only. The data show approximately 400,000 clones, about 90% seen once. The data originate from a study of Ad26.COV2.S vaccination and SARS-CoV-2 variants. Study-wide results and caveats: Similar non-spike TCR breadth was observed in recipients of vaccine and of placebo.

The CDR3 covers 12 residues. V was clipped by 4 bases and J by 2 bases, with 5 bases between them. CDR1 and CDR2 (germline): SEHNR, FQNEAQ (reference sequence). The source material was peripheral blood, sampled after recovery from COVID-19. This sequence was found in a human donor who had recovered from COVID-19. The chain recombines TRBV7-9 with TRBJ2-5; D is unresolved. In DNA form, the CDR3 reads TGTGCCAGCAGCTGGTCGCAAGAGACCCAGTACTTC. It translates to CASSWSQETQYF. The entire variable domain, with the rest obtained from reference TRBV7-9 and TRBJ2-5, is as follows: DTGVSQNPRHKITKRGQNVTFRCDPISEHNRLYWYRQTLGQGPEFLTYFQNEAQLEKSRLLSDRFSAERPKGSFSTLEIQRTEQGDSAMYLCASSWSQETQYFGPGTRLLVL.